Sequencing of this T cell receptor (beta chain) was carried out in a study of T cells in Graves' hyperthyroidism and ophthalmopathy. The source material, RNA transcripts, was used to amplify TCR beta CDR3 regions. When the TCR CDR3 underwent first-round RT-PCR, the HTBI primer set was used. TCRdb analysed the multiplex PCR reads with MiXCR anew, one entry per CDR3 protein. The sample lists about 350,000 distinct CDR3 sequences; over 15% were seen once. The CDR3 is 12 residues long. CDR1 is MDHEN and CDR2 is SYDVKM in the germline V gene. V lost 3 bases, J lost 3 bases, and 6 bases lay in between. Pregnant or lactating patients were excluded, as were those with uncontrolled infection or other autoimmune disease. This clonotype was seen many times.

The TCR sequence derives from a woman aged 40 to 50 with Graves' ophthalmopathy. Sequenced input: blood. The chain has TRBV28 and TRBJ2-7; D gene uncertain. This CDR3 is CASSLTFYEQYF. The CDR3 nucleotides read TGTGCCAGCAGTTTGACCTTCTACGAGCAGTACTTC.